The TCR beta chain described here comes from a study of patients and donors after allogeneic stem cell transplantation. TCRdb re-called the RT-PCR reads through MiXCR, storing one row per CDR3 protein. The table shows 84,000 or so distinct CDR3 sequences, with 48% occurring only once. The CDR3 loop spans 13 amino acids. With 2 bases removed from V and 2 bases from J, the gap between germline ends came to 6 bases. The chain couples TRBV12-3 or TRBV12-4 to TRBJ1-1; D ambiguous. The sample comprised blood, either unsorted or a sorted T cell fraction (not recorded which). This receptor was taken from a human donor who was either an allogeneic HSCT recipient or a stem cell or donor lymphocyte infusion donor (not recorded which). It is not recorded whose cells these are; they may come from a transplant donor. CDR3 nucleotide sequence: TGTGCCAGCAGTTTACAATCAAACACTGAAGCTTTCTTT. It codes for CASSLQSNTEAFF.